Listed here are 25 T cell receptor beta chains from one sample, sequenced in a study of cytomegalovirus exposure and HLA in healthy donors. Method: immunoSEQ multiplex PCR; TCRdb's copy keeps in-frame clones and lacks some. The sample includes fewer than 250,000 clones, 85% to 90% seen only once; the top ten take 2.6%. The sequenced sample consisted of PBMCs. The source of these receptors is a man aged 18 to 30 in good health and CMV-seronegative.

Here the CDR3 reads CASSPVRGRRNEQFF. The CDR3 DNA reads as TGTGCCAGCAGCCCTGTCCGGGGGAGGAGGAATGAGCAGTTCTTC. The V gene is TRBV14, the J gene TRBJ2-1, with D perhaps matching TRBD2 (6 bases). CDR1 SGHDN and CDR2 FVKESK come from the germline V gene. V shed 4 bases and J shed 7 bases, with 17 bases lying between them. There are 15 residues in the CDR3.

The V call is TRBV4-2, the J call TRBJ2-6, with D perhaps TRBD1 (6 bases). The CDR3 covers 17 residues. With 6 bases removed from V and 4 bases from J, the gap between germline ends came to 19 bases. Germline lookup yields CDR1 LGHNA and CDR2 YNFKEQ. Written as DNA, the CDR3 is TGTGCCAGCAGACCACAGGGAAGTAGCTCCGGGGCCAACGTCCTGACTTTC. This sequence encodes CASRPQGSSSGANVLTF.

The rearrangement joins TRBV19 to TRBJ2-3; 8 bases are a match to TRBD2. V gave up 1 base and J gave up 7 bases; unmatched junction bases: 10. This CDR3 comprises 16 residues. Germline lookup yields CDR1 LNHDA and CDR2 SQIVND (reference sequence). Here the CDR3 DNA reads TGTGCCAGTAGTATAGGGACGGGGACTAGTAGGAATACGCAGTATTTT. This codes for CASSIGTGTSRNTQYF. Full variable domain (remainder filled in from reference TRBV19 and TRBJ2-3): DGGITQSPKYLFRKEGQNVTLSCEQNLNHDAMYWYRQDPGQGLRLIYYSQIVNDFQKGDIAEGYSVSREKKESFPLTVTSAQKNPTAFYLCASSIGTGTSRNTQYFGPGTRLTVL.

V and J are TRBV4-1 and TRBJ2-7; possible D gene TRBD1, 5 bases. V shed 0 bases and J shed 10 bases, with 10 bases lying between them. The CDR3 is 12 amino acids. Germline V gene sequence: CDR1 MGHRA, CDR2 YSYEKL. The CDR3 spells CASSQEVGPQYF. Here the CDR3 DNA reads TGCGCCAGCAGCCAAGAGGTGGGGCCCCAGTACTTC.

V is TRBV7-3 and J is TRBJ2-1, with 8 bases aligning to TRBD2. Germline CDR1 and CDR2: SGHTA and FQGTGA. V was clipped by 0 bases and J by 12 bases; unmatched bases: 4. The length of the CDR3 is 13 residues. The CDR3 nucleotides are TGTGCCAGCAGCTTAACTAGCGCGGGGGGGCAGTTCTTC. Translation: CASSLTSAGGQFF. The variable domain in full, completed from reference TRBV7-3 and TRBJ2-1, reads GAGVSQTPSNKVTEKGKYVELRCDPISGHTALYWYRQSLGQGPEFLIYFQGTGAADDSGLPNDRFFAVRPEGSVSTLKIQRTERGDSAVYLCASSLTSAGGQFFGPGTRLTVL.

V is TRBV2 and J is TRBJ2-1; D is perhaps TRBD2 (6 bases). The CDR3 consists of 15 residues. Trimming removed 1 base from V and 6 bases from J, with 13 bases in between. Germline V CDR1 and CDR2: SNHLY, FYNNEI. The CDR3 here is CASSEEVAASNEQFF. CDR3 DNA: TGTGCCAGCAGTGAAGAGGTAGCGGCCAGCAATGAGCAGTTCTTC.

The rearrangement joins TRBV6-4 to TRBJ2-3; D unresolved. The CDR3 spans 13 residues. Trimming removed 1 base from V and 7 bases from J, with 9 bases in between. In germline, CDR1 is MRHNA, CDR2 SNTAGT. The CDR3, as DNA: TGTGCCAGCAGTGACTACCCGGTCAATACGCAGTATTTT. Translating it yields CASSDYPVNTQYF.

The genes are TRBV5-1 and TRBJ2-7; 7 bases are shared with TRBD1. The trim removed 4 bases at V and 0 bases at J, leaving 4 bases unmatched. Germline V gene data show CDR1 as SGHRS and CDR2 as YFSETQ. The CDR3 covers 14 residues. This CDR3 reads CASSGTAASYEQYF. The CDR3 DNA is TGCGCCAGCAGCGGGACAGCAGCCTCCTACGAGCAGTACTTC.

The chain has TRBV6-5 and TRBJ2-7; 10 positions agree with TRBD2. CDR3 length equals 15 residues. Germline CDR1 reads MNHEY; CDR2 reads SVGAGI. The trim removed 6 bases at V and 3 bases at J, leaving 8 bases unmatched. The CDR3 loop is CASRGTSERGYEQYF. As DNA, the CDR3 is TGTGCCAGCAGGGGGACTAGCGAGAGGGGCTACGAGCAGTACTTC.

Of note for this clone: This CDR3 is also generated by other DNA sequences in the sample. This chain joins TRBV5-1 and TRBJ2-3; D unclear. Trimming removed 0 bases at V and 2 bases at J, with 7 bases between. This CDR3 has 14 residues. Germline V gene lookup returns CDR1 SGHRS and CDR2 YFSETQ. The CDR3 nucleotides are TGCGCCAGCAGCTTGGGGCTAGTCACAGATACGCAGTATTTT. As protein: CASSLGLVTDTQYF.

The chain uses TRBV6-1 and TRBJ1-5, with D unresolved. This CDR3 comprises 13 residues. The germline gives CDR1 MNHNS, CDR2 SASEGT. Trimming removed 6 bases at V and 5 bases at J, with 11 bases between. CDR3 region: CASSPQVDQPQHF. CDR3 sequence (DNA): TGTGCCAGCAGCCCACAAGTGGATCAGCCCCAGCATTTT.

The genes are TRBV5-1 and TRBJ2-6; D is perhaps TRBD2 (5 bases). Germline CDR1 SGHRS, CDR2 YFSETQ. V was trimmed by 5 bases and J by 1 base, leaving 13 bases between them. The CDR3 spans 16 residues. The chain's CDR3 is CASRPGLGSGANVLTF. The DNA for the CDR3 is TGCGCCAGCAGGCCGGGGTTGGGATCTGGGGCCAACGTCCTGACTTTC.

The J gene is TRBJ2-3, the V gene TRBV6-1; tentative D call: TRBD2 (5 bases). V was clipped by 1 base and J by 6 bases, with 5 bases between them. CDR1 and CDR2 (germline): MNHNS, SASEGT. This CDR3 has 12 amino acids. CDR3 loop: CASSEGGDTQYF. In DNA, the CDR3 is TGTGCCAGCAGTGAAGGCGGGGATACGCAGTATTTT.

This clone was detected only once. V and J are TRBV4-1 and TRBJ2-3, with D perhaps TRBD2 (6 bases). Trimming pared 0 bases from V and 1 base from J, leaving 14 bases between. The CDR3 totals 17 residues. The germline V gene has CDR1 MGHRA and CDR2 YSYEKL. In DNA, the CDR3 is TGCGCCAGCAGCCAAGATGATTTGGGCGGGGGCACAGATACGCAGTATTTT. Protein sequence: CASSQDDLGGGTDTQYF.

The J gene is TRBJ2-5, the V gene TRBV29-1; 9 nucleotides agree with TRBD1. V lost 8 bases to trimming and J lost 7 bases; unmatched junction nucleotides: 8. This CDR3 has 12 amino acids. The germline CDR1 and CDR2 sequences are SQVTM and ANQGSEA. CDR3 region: CSLTGQGRTQYF. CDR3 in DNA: TGCAGCCTCACGGGACAGGGCCGGACCCAGTACTTC.

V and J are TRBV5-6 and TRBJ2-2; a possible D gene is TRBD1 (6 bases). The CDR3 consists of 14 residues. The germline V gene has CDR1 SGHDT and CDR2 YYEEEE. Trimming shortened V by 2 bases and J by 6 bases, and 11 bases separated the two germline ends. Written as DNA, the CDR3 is TGTGCCAGCAGCTTCGGGACAAAAGCCGGGGAGCTGTTTTTT. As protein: CASSFGTKAGELFF.

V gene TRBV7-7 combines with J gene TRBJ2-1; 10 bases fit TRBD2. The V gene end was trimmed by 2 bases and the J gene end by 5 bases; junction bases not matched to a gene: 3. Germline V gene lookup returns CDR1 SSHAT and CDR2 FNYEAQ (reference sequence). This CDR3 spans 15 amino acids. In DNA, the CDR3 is TGTGCCAGCAGCTTACGGCTAGCGGGGGACAATGAGCAGTTCTTC. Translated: CASSLRLAGDNEQFF.

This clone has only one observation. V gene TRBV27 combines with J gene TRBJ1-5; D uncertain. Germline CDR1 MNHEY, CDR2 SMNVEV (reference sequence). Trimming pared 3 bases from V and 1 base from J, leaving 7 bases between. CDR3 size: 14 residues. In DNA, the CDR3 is TGTGCCAGCAGTTTGACATCGAGCAATCAGCCCCAGCATTTT. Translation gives CASSLTSSNQPQHF.

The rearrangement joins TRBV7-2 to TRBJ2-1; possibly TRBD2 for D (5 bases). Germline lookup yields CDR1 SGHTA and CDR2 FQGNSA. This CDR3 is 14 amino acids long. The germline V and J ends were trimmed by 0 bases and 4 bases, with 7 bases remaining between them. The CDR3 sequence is CASSLAGRYNEQFF. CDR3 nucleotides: TGTGCCAGCAGCTTAGCGGGGAGATACAATGAGCAGTTCTTC.

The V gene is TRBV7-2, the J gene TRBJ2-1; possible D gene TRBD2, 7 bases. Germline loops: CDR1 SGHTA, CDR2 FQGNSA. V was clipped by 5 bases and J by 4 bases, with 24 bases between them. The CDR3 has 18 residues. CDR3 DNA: TGTGCCAGCAGCCTATTTCGGCGGGGGACACCCCCTTACAATGAGCAGTTCTTC. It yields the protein CASSLFRRGTPPYNEQFF.

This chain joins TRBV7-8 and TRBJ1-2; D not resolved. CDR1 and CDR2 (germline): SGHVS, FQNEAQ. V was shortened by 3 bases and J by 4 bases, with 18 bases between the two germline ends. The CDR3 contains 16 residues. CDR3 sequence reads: CASSFKWSGDFYGYTF. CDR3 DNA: TGTGCCAGCAGCTTTAAGTGGTCGGGAGACTTCTATGGCTACACCTTC.

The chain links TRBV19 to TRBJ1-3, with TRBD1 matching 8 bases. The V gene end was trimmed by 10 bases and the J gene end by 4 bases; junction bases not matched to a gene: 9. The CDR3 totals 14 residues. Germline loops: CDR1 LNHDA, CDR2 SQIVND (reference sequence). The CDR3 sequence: CATLDRAFGNTIYF. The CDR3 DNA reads TGTGCCACCTTGGACAGGGCTTTCGGAAACACCATATATTTT.

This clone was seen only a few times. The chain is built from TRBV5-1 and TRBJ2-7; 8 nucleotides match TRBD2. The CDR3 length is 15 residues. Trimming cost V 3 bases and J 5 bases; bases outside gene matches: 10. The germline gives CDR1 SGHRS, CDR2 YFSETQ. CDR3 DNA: TGCGCCAGCAGCTGGGGGCCCGGGAGGGAAAACGAGCAGTACTTC. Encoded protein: CASSWGPGRENEQYF.

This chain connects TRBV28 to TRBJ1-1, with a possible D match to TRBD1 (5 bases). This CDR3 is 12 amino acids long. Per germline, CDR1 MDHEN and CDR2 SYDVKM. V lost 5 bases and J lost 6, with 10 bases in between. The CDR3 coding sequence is TGTGCCAGCAGTACATGGGGGGCTGAAGCTTTCTTT. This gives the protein CASSTWGAEAFF.

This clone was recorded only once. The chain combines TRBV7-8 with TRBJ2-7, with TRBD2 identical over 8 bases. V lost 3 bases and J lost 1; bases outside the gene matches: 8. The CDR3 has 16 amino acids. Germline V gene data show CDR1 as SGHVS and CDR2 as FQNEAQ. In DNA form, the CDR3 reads TGTGCCAGCAGCTTTTCCGCTAGCGGGCTTTCCTACGAGCAGTACTTC. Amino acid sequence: CASSFSASGLSYEQYF.